A single sample is the source of the 29 T cell receptor beta chains below, sequenced in a study of a mutant IDH1 vaccine in newly diagnosed glioma. This table comes from immunoSEQ multiplex PCR, and its TCRdb copy is limited to in-frame clones, with some not included. This table holds tens of thousands of clones, around 81% found once. Time point given: week 5, during vaccination. Vaccine doses each comprised 300 ug of mutant IDH1 20-mer peptide, with topical imiquimod. These receptors have no identified antigens. The specimen was PBMCs, collected from a glioma patient whose treatment included an IDH1 peptide vaccine. Receptors were obtained from a man aged 30 to 45 with glioma.

The chain joins TRBV28 to TRBJ2-1; 16 bases are shared with TRBD2. Germline V lookup: CDR1 MDHEN, CDR2 SYDVKM. V was clipped by 3 bases and J by 9 bases; unmatched bases: 2. This CDR3 has 15 residues. This CDR3 is CASSFGTSGGGEQFF. Here the CDR3 DNA reads TGTGCCAGCAGTTTCGGGACTAGCGGGGGGGGTGAGCAGTTCTTC.

This clone turned up a few times. The rearrangement links TRBV19 to TRBJ1-1; D gene unclear. This CDR3 spans 13 amino acids. The ends were cut back, 3 bases at V and 1 base at J, with 6 bases in the middle. Germline CDR1 LNHDA, CDR2 SQIVND (reference sequence). CDR3 residues: CASSIAQNTEAFF. In DNA form, the CDR3 reads TGTGCCAGTAGTATCGCACAGAACACTGAAGCTTTCTTT.

This chain connects TRBV5-1 to TRBJ1-4; D unresolved. The CDR3 is 12 amino acids. The V and J ends lost 4 bases and 8 bases respectively, with 9 bases between them. In germline, CDR1 is SGHRS, CDR2 YFSETQ. The CDR3 nucleotides read TGCGCCAGCAGCACGACCGGGGAAAAACTGTTTTTT. As protein: CASSTTGEKLFF.

This clone was observed a handful of times. The rearrangement joins TRBV6-1 to TRBJ1-1; the D gene is possibly TRBD1 (5 bases). The CDR3 totals 14 residues. From germline, CDR1 is MNHNS and CDR2 SASEGT. Trimming removed 1 base at V and 4 bases at J, with 10 bases between. CDR3 in DNA: TGTGCCAGCAGTGAAGGGGTCGGGGGCACTGAAGCTTTCTTT. It translates to CASSEGVGGTEAFF.

This chain uses TRBV7-9 with TRBJ2-7; 8 nucleotides line up with TRBD2. This CDR3 comprises 16 residues. In germline, CDR1 is SEHNR, CDR2 FQNEAQ (reference sequence). Unmatched junction bases numbered 9, after V lost 0 bases and J lost 5 bases. DNA for the CDR3: TGTGCCAGCAGCTTAGCGGGAGGCGGGGGGCGGAACGAGCAGTACTTC. Translated: CASSLAGGGGRNEQYF.

This chain uses TRBV4-2 with TRBJ1-1; 8 positions match TRBD1. Per the germline V gene, CDR1 is LGHNA and CDR2 is YNFKEQ. This CDR3 is built from 15 residues. Trimming took 5 bases from V and 5 from J; bases not matched to a gene: 10. The CDR3 nucleotides read TGTGCCAGCAGCACCCCAGGGGGCGTAACAACTGAAGCTTTCTTT. This translates into CASSTPGGVTTEAFF.

The chain carries TRBV6-1 and TRBJ2-7; no clear D. The CDR3 extends over 11 amino acids. Germline assignment: CDR1 MNHNS and CDR2 SASEGT. The V end lost 6 bases, the J end lost 8 bases, and 11 bases lay between the germline ends. CDR3 protein: CASRSPWQQYF. In DNA form, the CDR3 reads TGTGCCAGCAGAAGCCCCTGGCAGCAGTACTTC.

This clone is a singleton in its sample. The chain employs TRBV4-1 and TRBJ1-2; tentatively, D is TRBD1 (6 bases). The germline CDR1 and CDR2 sequences are MGHRA and YSYEKL. V lost 6 bases, J lost 2 bases, and 10 bases lay in between. The CDR3 is 13 residues long. The CDR3 DNA reads TGCGCCAGCAGGCTAACAGGGAACTATGGCTACACCTTC. Protein: CASRLTGNYGYTF.

For the CDR3, the DNA is TGTGCCAGCAGCTCGCCCCCGTCACCATGGGCCTACGAGCAGTACTTC. It translates to CASSSPPSPWAYEQYF. V usage is TRBV5-8 and J usage is TRBJ2-7; no firm D call. This CDR3 spans 16 amino acids. The germline V gene has CDR1 SGHTS and CDR2 YDEGEE. The ends were cut back, 3 bases at V and 2 bases at J, with 18 bases in the middle.

This clone occurred a few times. The V call is TRBV18, the J call TRBJ1-5; D might be TRBD1 (6 bases). Trimming removed 6 bases from V and 6 bases from J, with 21 bases in between. In germline, CDR1 is KGHSH, CDR2 LQKENI. This CDR3 has 16 residues. CDR3 coding DNA: TGTGCCAGCTCCCCCAACGATAACAGGGTAGGTCAGCCCCAGCATTTT. Translating gives CASSPNDNRVGQPQHF.

CDR3 bases: TGCGCCAGCAGCTTGGGTGATTTGCGGGACAACTATGGCTACACCTTC. It specifies CASSLGDLRDNYGYTF. This sequence joins TRBV5-1 and TRBJ1-2; tentatively, D is TRBD1 (5 bases). Germline V gives CDR1 SGHRS, CDR2 YFSETQ. The CDR3 sequence is 16 residues long. Between the trimmed V and J ends, which lost 0 bases and 2 bases, there was a span of 14 bases.

The chain combines TRBV18 with TRBJ2-5, with TRBD1 matching over 8 bases. The J call may be incorrect, as the DNA end agrees better with TRBJ2-7. There are 14 residues in the CDR3. The germline V gene has CDR1 KGHSH and CDR2 LQKENI. The CDR3 DNA follows: TGTGCCAGCTCGCCTCGGACAGGGTCCTACGAGCAGTACTTC. Translation: CASSPRTGSYEQYF.

There are a few counts of this clone. V is TRBV2 and J is TRBJ1-1, with unresolved D. The germline gives CDR1 SNHLY, CDR2 FYNNEI. The V end was cut by 9 bases, the J end by 1 base, with 12 bases between. This CDR3 is 13 amino acids long. CDR3 coding DNA: TGTGCCAGAGAGGCCCTTCAGAACACTGAAGCTTTCTTT. This encodes CAREALQNTEAFF.

The J gene is TRBJ2-7, the V gene TRBV7-8; no clear D gene. The V gene's germline CDR1 is SGHVS and CDR2 FQNEAQ. This CDR3 contains 16 residues. V lost 1 base and J lost 0, with 13 bases in between. The CDR3 spells CASSLDALRSSYEQYF. DNA of the CDR3: TGTGCCAGCAGCTTAGATGCGCTGCGGAGCTCCTACGAGCAGTACTTC.

The chain employs TRBV19 and TRBJ1-1; D is unresolved. CDR1 and CDR2 (germline): LNHDA, SQIVND (reference sequence). CDR3 length: 17 amino acids. V was trimmed by 3 bases and J by 6 bases, leaving 23 bases between them. The CDR3 sequence is CASSIRQPVKKGAEAFF. CDR3 nucleotides: TGTGCCAGTAGTATTCGGCAGCCAGTAAAAAAGGGAGCTGAAGCTTTCTTT.

The V and J genes are TRBV29-1 and TRBJ1-2; TRBD1 matches 9 bases. V dropped 3 bases and J dropped 8; count of bases not matched to a gene: 4. CDR1 SQVTM and CDR2 ANQGSEA come from the germline V gene. This CDR3 contains 12 residues. CDR3 coding DNA: TGCAGCGTTGAGTGGGACAGGGCGGGCTACACCTTC. Translated, it gives CSVEWDRAGYTF. Looking up the rest from reference TRBV29-1 and TRBJ1-2 gives the full variable domain: SAVISQKPSRDICQRGTSLTIQCQVDSQVTMMFWYRQQPGQSLTLIATANQGSEATYESGFVIDKFPISRPNLTFSTLTVSNMSPEDSSIYLCSVEWDRAGYTFGSGTRLTVV.

The rearrangement joins TRBV28 to TRBJ1-2; no clear D. CDR1 and CDR2 from the germline V gene are MDHEN and SYDVKM. Trimming shortened V by 3 bases and J by 7 bases, and 9 bases separated the two germline ends. This CDR3 comprises 12 residues. The CDR3 region has the DNA TGTGCCAGCAGTTTGAAGTCTTCTGGCTACACCTTC. Amino acids: CASSLKSSGYTF.

The chain is built from TRBV27 and TRBJ1-1; D is uncertain. The germline V gene has CDR1 MNHEY and CDR2 SMNVEV (reference sequence). V lost 5 bases and J 1 base, leaving 8 bases between the germline ends. The CDR3 is 13 amino acids. DNA of the CDR3: TGTGCCAGCAGTGATAGGGAGAACACTGAAGCTTTCTTT. Translating gives CASSDRENTEAFF.

The chain uses TRBV15 and TRBJ1-5; D call uncertain. CDR1 and CDR2 from the germline V gene are LNHNV and YYDKDF (reference sequence). There are 13 residues in the CDR3. Trimming shortened V by 1 base and J by 10 bases, and 11 bases separated the two germline ends. In DNA form, the CDR3 reads TGTGCCACCAGCAGAGTCCCTTCTGGACCCCAGCATTTT. Translation: CATSRVPSGPQHF.

CDR3 amino acids: CASSQLENAEQYF. As DNA, the CDR3 is TGTGCCAGCAGCCAACTTGAAAATGCGGAGCAGTACTTC. This sequence joins TRBV14 and TRBJ2-7; no clear D. Trimming shortened V by 2 bases and J by 7 bases, and 12 bases separated the two germline ends. Germline-derived CDR1 and CDR2 are SGHDN and FVKESK. The CDR3 totals 13 residues. Using reference TRBV14 and TRBJ2-7 for the parts outside the CDR3, the full variable domain is EAGVTQFPSHSVIEKGQTVTLRCDPISGHDNLYWYRRVMGKEIKFLLHFVKESKQDESGMPNNRFLAERTGGTYSTLKVQPAELEDSGVYFCASSQLENAEQYFGPGTRLTVT.

The chain recombines TRBV18 with TRBJ1-1, with D possibly TRBD1 on 5 matching bases. The germline gives CDR1 KGHSH, CDR2 LQKENI. The CDR3 is 13 residues long. Between the trimmed V and J ends, which lost 2 bases and 3 bases, there was a span of 7 bases. CDR3 in DNA: TGTGCCAGCTCACCAGGAGGGGACACTGAAGCTTTCTTT. Protein: CASSPGGDTEAFF.

This clone was counted only a few times. The gene calls are TRBV5-1 and TRBJ1-4; 9 bases match TRBD1. Germline V CDR1 and CDR2: SGHRS, YFSETQ. Trimming took 7 bases from V and 8 from J; bases not matched to a gene: 12. The CDR3 extends over 15 amino acids. CDR3 protein: CASSKQGARSEKLFF. CDR3 bases: TGCGCCAGCTCGAAACAGGGGGCGAGGAGCGAAAAACTGTTTTTT.

V usage is TRBV5-1 and J usage is TRBJ2-7; TRBD1 is a possible D gene (5 bases). The CDR3 consists of 21 residues. Between the trimmed V and J ends, which lost 0 bases and 2 bases, there was a span of 30 bases. The germline CDR1 and CDR2 sequences are SGHRS and YFSETQ. The CDR3 region is CASSLEVLGVRFSVTTYEQYF. The DNA of the CDR3 is TGCGCCAGCAGCTTGGAAGTTTTAGGGGTACGTTTCTCGGTGACCACCTACGAGCAGTACTTC.

About this clone itself: Other DNA sequences within the sample encode an identical CDR3. The chain joins TRBV20-1 to TRBJ2-7; no clear D. The CDR3 contains 11 residues. The V end lost 0 bases, the J end lost 3 bases, and 3 bases lay between the germline ends. Germline CDR1 and CDR2: DFQATT and SNEGSKA (reference sequence). The CDR3: CSARDDYEQYF. The DNA of the CDR3 is TGCAGTGCTAGAGACGACTACGAGCAGTACTTC.

The gene calls are TRBV5-1 and TRBJ1-1; TRBD1 matches at 7 bases. Germline V gene sequence: CDR1 SGHRS, CDR2 YFSETQ. The length of the CDR3 is 14 residues. J gave up 4 bases and V 0 bases, and 3 bases lay outside the gene matches. The CDR3 DNA reads TGCGCCAGCAGCTTGGATCCAGGGGGCACTGAAGCTTTCTTT. The encoded protein is CASSLDPGGTEAFF.

V gene TRBV5-6 combines with J gene TRBJ2-7; D tentatively fits TRBD1 or TRBD2 (5 bases each). The CDR3 spans 13 residues. V lost 2 bases and J 12 bases, leaving 18 bases between the germline ends. Germline loops: CDR1 SGHDT, CDR2 YYEEEE. CDR3 residues: CASSFRDGGSWYF. The CDR3 coding sequence is TGTGCCAGCAGCTTTCGGGACGGTGGAAGTTGGTACTTC. The whole variable domain, filled in from reference TRBV5-6 and TRBJ2-7, reads DAGVTQSPTHLIKTRGQQVTLRCSPKSGHDTVSWYQQALGQGPQFIFQYYEEEERQRGNFPDRFSGHQFPNYSSELNVNALLLGDSALYLCASSFRDGGSWYFGPGTRLTVT.

This sequence joins TRBV28 and TRBJ1-2; possibly TRBD1 for D (6 bases). This CDR3 has 14 amino acids. CDR1 is MDHEN and CDR2 is SYDVKM in the germline V gene. V dropped 5 bases and J dropped 8 bases, with 18 bases sitting between them. The CDR3 DNA reads as TGTGCCAGCAGTCCCACAGGGTTCCAGGGGGGCTACACCTTC. Amino acids: CASSPTGFQGGYTF.

This clone was counted only a few times. The chain employs TRBV18 and TRBJ1-1, with D possibly being TRBD1 (5 bases). Germline values: CDR1 KGHSH, CDR2 LQKENI. The germline V and J ends were trimmed by 2 bases and 8 bases, with 9 bases remaining between them. This CDR3 has 12 residues. In DNA form, the CDR3 reads TGTGCCAGCTCACCAGACAGCCCAGAAGCTTTCTTT. Residues: CASSPDSPEAFF.

The chain has TRBV11-2 and TRBJ1-4, with D hard to call. Germline lookup yields CDR1 SGHAT and CDR2 FQNNGV. The CDR3 sequence is 15 residues long. The V end was cut by 4 bases, the J end by 4 bases, with 13 bases between. The DNA for the CDR3 is TGTGCCAGCAGCTATGAGGCCCGTATTAATGAAAAACTGTTTTTT. Its protein is CASSYEARINEKLFF.